Listed below are T cell receptor beta chains from one sample, sequenced in a study of CD4 T cells in relation to SARS-CoV-2 and coronaviruses. Antigen specificity for these receptors is unknown. Using immunoSEQ multiplex PCR, the repertoire was profiled, and TCRdb retains in-frame clones only, with some absent. The repertoire has some 11,000 clones, almost 80% of them found once; the top ten carry roughly 14%. The material sequenced was CD4+ T cells from PBMCs, cultured in vitro. The receptor set was obtained from a human donor in good health. Each CDR3 is given with its conserved first and last residue. The D gene is left open where the match is weak. Size values are once, few and many counts, or a class for expanded clones, and some rows have none.

v_call: TRBV12-3/TRBV12-4
j_call: TRBJ2-7
clone_size: .
d_call: .
cdr3_aa: CASTRGYEQYF
cdr3_nt: TGTGCCAGCACGCGAGGCTACGAGCAGTACTTC

v_call: TRBV6-5
j_call: TRBJ2-1
clone_size: .
d_call: TRBD2
cdr3_aa: CASSAAGGEQFF
cdr3_nt: TGTGCCAGCAGCGCCGCCGGGGGGGAGCAGTTCTTC

v_call: TRBV5-6
j_call: TRBJ2-7
clone_size: .
d_call: TRBD2
cdr3_aa: CASSFGGTSGYEQYF
cdr3_nt: TGTGCCAGCAGCTTCGGCGGGACTAGCGGCTACGAGCAGTACTTC

v_call: TRBV2
j_call: TRBJ2-7
clone_size: .
d_call: .
cdr3_aa: CASKSGTPSYEQYF
cdr3_nt: TGTGCCAGCAAAAGCGGAACCCCCTCCTACGAGCAGTACTTC

v_call: TRBV11-2
j_call: TRBJ2-6
clone_size: .
d_call: .
cdr3_aa: CASSPFLNSGANVLTF
cdr3_nt: TGTGCCAGCAGCCCTTTTTTAAACTCTGGGGCCAACGTCCTGACTTTC

v_call: TRBV29-1
j_call: TRBJ2-5
clone_size: .
d_call: .
cdr3_aa: CSVEGGTQYF
cdr3_nt: TGCAGCGTTGAAGGCGGGACCCAGTACTTC

v_call: TRBV25-1
j_call: TRBJ2-7
clone_size: .
d_call: TRBD2
cdr3_aa: CASSVEAGDDEQYF
cdr3_nt: TGTGCCAGCAGTGTGGAAGCGGGAGATGACGAGCAGTACTTC

v_call: TRBV9
j_call: TRBJ2-2
clone_size: .
d_call: .
cdr3_aa: CASSVSNTGELFF
cdr3_nt: TGTGCCAGCAGCGTATCTAACACCGGGGAGCTGTTTTTT

v_call: TRBV6-2/TRBV6-3
j_call: TRBJ2-6
clone_size: .
d_call: TRBD1
cdr3_aa: CASSYQGAGANVLTF
cdr3_nt: TGTGCCAGCAGTTACCAGGGGGCCGGGGCCAACGTCCTGACTTTC

v_call: TRBV7-6
j_call: TRBJ2-1
clone_size: once
d_call: .
cdr3_aa: CASSSVRSSLGNEQFF
cdr3_nt: TGTGCCAGCAGCTCAGTGCGGTCCAGCCTAGGCAATGAGCAGTTCTTC

v_call: TRBV7-3
j_call: TRBJ2-1
clone_size: .
d_call: TRBD1
cdr3_aa: CASSLGTESSYNEQFF
cdr3_nt: TGTGCCAGCAGCCTGGGGACAGAGAGCTCCTACAATGAGCAGTTCTTC

v_call: TRBV5-1
j_call: TRBJ2-7
clone_size: .
d_call: TRBD2
cdr3_aa: CASSGAGGHYEQYF
cdr3_nt: TGCGCCAGCAGCGGTGCGGGGGGCCACTACGAGCAGTACTTC

v_call: TRBV21-1
j_call: TRBJ1-6
clone_size: .
d_call: .
cdr3_aa: CASSTGDLGNSPLHF
cdr3_nt: TGTGCCAGCAGCACAGGGGACTTGGGTAATTCACCCCTCCACTTT

v_call: TRBV12-3/TRBV12-4
j_call: TRBJ1-6
clone_size: .
d_call: .
cdr3_aa: CASSPGRLALHF
cdr3_nt: TGTGCCAGCAGTCCGGGACGCCTCGCCCTCCACTTT

v_call: TRBV4-1
j_call: TRBJ1-5
clone_size: few
d_call: .
cdr3_aa: CASSLAWAGSNQPQHF
cdr3_nt: TGCGCCAGCAGCCTCGCCTGGGCGGGAAGCAATCAGCCCCAGCATTTT

v_call: TRBV3-1/TRBV3-2
j_call: TRBJ1-1
clone_size: .
d_call: .
cdr3_aa: CASSHLINTEAFF
cdr3_nt: TGTGCCAGCAGCCATCTCATAAACACTGAAGCTTTCTTT

v_call: TRBV27
j_call: TRBJ2-3
clone_size: once
d_call: .
cdr3_aa: CASGNPFTDTQYF
cdr3_nt: TGTGCCAGCGGAAATCCATTCACAGATACGCAGTATTTT

v_call: TRBV16
j_call: TRBJ1-4
clone_size: .
d_call: .
cdr3_aa: CASSPQTGTNEKLFF
cdr3_nt: TGTGCCAGCAGCCCTCAGACAGGAACTAATGAAAAACTGTTTTTT

v_call: TRBV21-1
j_call: TRBJ1-2
clone_size: .
d_call: .
cdr3_aa: CASSKVGLKGQAIYGYTF
cdr3_nt: TGTGCCAGCAGCAAAGTGGGGCTAAAGGGACAGGCCATCTATGGCTACACCTTC

v_call: TRBV4-1
j_call: TRBJ1-6
clone_size: .
d_call: .
cdr3_aa: CASSPGLLDSPLHF
cdr3_nt: TGCGCCAGCAGCCCGGGACTTTTAGATTCACCCCTCCACTTT

v_call: TRBV7-2
j_call: TRBJ1-2
clone_size: once
d_call: .
cdr3_aa: CASSLGKNYGYTF
cdr3_nt: TGTGCCAGCAGCTTAGGGAAAAACTATGGCTACACCTTC

v_call: TRBV5-5
j_call: TRBJ1-6
clone_size: few
d_call: TRBD1
cdr3_aa: CASSLNQGALNSPLHF
cdr3_nt: TGTGCCAGCAGCTTGAACCAGGGGGCTCTTAATTCACCCCTCCACTTT

v_call: TRBV4-3
j_call: TRBJ2-7
clone_size: .
d_call: .
cdr3_aa: CASSQETWGEQYF
cdr3_nt: TGCGCCAGCAGCCAGGAGACTTGGGGGGAGCAGTACTTC

v_call: TRBV9
j_call: TRBJ1-4
clone_size: once
d_call: .
cdr3_aa: CASSVIGSPGTNEKLFF
cdr3_nt: TGTGCCAGCAGCGTAATCGGATCTCCCGGAACTAATGAAAAACTGTTTTTT

v_call: TRBV24-1
j_call: TRBJ1-2
clone_size: once
d_call: TRBD1
cdr3_aa: CATSAGGKDGYTF
cdr3_nt: TGTGCCACCAGCGCAGGGGGGAAGGATGGCTACACCTTC

v_call: TRBV5-1
j_call: TRBJ1-1
clone_size: once
d_call: .
cdr3_aa: CASSLETGQNTEAFF
cdr3_nt: TGCGCCAGCAGCTTGGAAACCGGACAGAACACTGAAGCTTTCTTT

v_call: TRBV7-2
j_call: TRBJ1-6
clone_size: .
d_call: .
cdr3_aa: CASSLVGGGNNSPLHF
cdr3_nt: TGTGCCAGCAGCTTAGTTGGCGGGGGAAATAATTCACCCCTCCACTTT

v_call: TRBV7-2
j_call: TRBJ1-2
clone_size: .
d_call: .
cdr3_aa: CASSQGVRGGFDGYTF
cdr3_nt: TGTGCCAGCAGCCAAGGCGTCCGGGGGGGGTTCGATGGCTACACCTTC

v_call: TRBV27
j_call: TRBJ1-6
clone_size: .
d_call: .
cdr3_aa: CASSPEFGALYNSPLHF
cdr3_nt: TGTGCCAGCAGTCCAGAATTCGGGGCCCTTTATAATTCACCCCTCCACTTT

v_call: TRBV5-1
j_call: TRBJ2-2
clone_size: .
d_call: .
cdr3_aa: CASSPGGVGRPNTGELFF
cdr3_nt: TGCGCCAGCAGCCCGGGGGGCGTTGGTCGCCCGAACACCGGGGAGCTGTTTTTT

v_call: TRBV19
j_call: TRBJ2-1
clone_size: .
d_call: TRBD2
cdr3_aa: CATIRTSGSYNEQFF
cdr3_nt: TGTGCCACAATTCGGACTAGCGGGAGTTACAATGAGCAGTTCTTC

v_call: TRBV28
j_call: TRBJ2-3
clone_size: few
d_call: .
cdr3_aa: CAYGQHSTDTQYF
cdr3_nt: TGTGCCTACGGACAGCATAGCACAGATACGCAGTATTTT

v_call: TRBV11-2
j_call: TRBJ2-7
clone_size: .
d_call: TRBD1
cdr3_aa: CASSVTGTGAYEQYF
cdr3_nt: TGTGCCAGCAGCGTAACCGGGACAGGGGCTTACGAGCAGTACTTC

v_call: TRBV3-1/TRBV3-2
j_call: TRBJ2-5
clone_size: .
d_call: .
cdr3_aa: CASSRGETQYF
cdr3_nt: TGTGCCAGCAGCCGAGGGGAGACCCAGTACTTC

v_call: TRBV4-3
j_call: TRBJ2-1
clone_size: .
d_call: TRBD2
cdr3_aa: CASRLGLAGNEQFF
cdr3_nt: TGCGCCAGCCGCCTGGGGCTAGCGGGGAATGAGCAGTTCTTC

v_call: TRBV10-3
j_call: TRBJ2-7
clone_size: .
d_call: TRBD2
cdr3_aa: CAIRAHLGGADEQYF
cdr3_nt: TGTGCCATCAGGGCCCACCTGGGAGGGGCCGACGAGCAGTACTTC

v_call: TRBV7-9
j_call: TRBJ2-3
clone_size: .
d_call: TRBD1
cdr3_aa: CASSPLWTGSTDTQYF
cdr3_nt: TGTGCCAGCAGCCCACTCTGGACAGGGAGCACAGATACGCAGTATTTT

v_call: TRBV24-1
j_call: TRBJ1-2
clone_size: few
d_call: .
cdr3_aa: CATSDPTYGYTF
cdr3_nt: TGTGCCACCAGTGACCCGACCTATGGCTACACCTTC

v_call: TRBV5-1
j_call: TRBJ2-3
clone_size: .
d_call: .
cdr3_aa: CASSLDSPGDTQYF
cdr3_nt: TGCGCCAGCAGCTTGGACTCACCCGGGGATACGCAGTATTTT

v_call: TRBV18
j_call: TRBJ1-4
clone_size: .
d_call: .
cdr3_aa: CASSPLTGRASVATNEKLFF
cdr3_nt: TGTGCCAGCTCACCACTCACCGGCAGGGCCAGCGTAGCAACTAATGAAAAACTGTTTTTT

v_call: TRBV3-1/TRBV3-2
j_call: TRBJ1-2
clone_size: few
d_call: TRBD1
cdr3_aa: CASSPWTGGYYGYTF
cdr3_nt: TGTGCCAGCAGCCCTTGGACAGGGGGCTACTATGGCTACACCTTC

v_call: TRBV5-1
j_call: TRBJ2-5
clone_size: .
d_call: TRBD2
cdr3_aa: CASSFRAGLQETQYF
cdr3_nt: TGCGCCAGCAGCTTTAGAGCGGGGCTCCAAGAGACCCAGTACTTC

v_call: TRBV3-1/TRBV3-2
j_call: TRBJ2-3
clone_size: .
d_call: TRBD2
cdr3_aa: CASSQGLAGVDTQYF
cdr3_nt: TGTGCCAGCAGCCAGGGACTAGCGGGAGTAGATACGCAGTATTTT

v_call: TRBV27
j_call: TRBJ1-4
clone_size: .
d_call: TRBD1
cdr3_aa: CASSRGDRGNEKLFF
cdr3_nt: TGTGCCAGCAGCAGAGGGGACAGGGGTAATGAAAAACTGTTTTTT

v_call: TRBV10-2
j_call: TRBJ1-5
clone_size: .
d_call: .
cdr3_aa: CASSEDPGRQPQHF
cdr3_nt: TGCGCCAGCAGTGAAGATCCCGGGCGGCAGCCCCAGCATTTT

v_call: TRBV12-3/TRBV12-4
j_call: TRBJ1-2
clone_size: few
d_call: .
cdr3_aa: CASSGRAGYGYTF
cdr3_nt: TGTGCCAGCAGCGGGAGGGCTGGGTATGGCTACACCTTC

v_call: TRBV7-2
j_call: TRBJ1-1
clone_size: once
d_call: .
cdr3_aa: CASRRPPIEAFF
cdr3_nt: TGTGCCAGCAGGCGACCCCCGATTGAAGCTTTCTTT

v_call: TRBV5-6
j_call: TRBJ2-5
clone_size: .
d_call: TRBD2
cdr3_aa: CASSPALALETQYF
cdr3_nt: TGTGCCAGCAGCCCGGCACTAGCGTTAGAGACCCAGTACTTC

v_call: TRBV5-1
j_call: TRBJ2-1
clone_size: .
d_call: TRBD1
cdr3_aa: CASSLGAGGSYNEQFF
cdr3_nt: TGCGCCAGCAGCTTGGGAGCAGGGGGCTCCTACAATGAGCAGTTCTTC

v_call: TRBV5-4
j_call: TRBJ1-1
clone_size: .
d_call: .
cdr3_aa: CASSPAGGRAFF
cdr3_nt: TGTGCCAGCAGCCCGGCGGGGGGGAGAGCTTTCTTT